Included here is one T cell receptor (beta chain) sequence, with context. Its antigen is not identified. This entry is derived from a study of blood T cells in healthy people across ages. A second about 6 to 12 cycle PCR used barcoded and J-beta primers. Each cDNA molecule carried a tag from a template-switch adaptor that contained 12 random nucleotides. TCRdb redid the calling of the 5' RACE reads with MiXCR, one entry per CDR3 protein. The data show about 680,000 distinct CDR3 sequences, roughly 50% seen once. Notes on the study in general: Researchers said unsorted PBMCs prevented a conclusive naive versus antigen-experienced comparison.

Germline V lookup: CDR1 DFQATT, CDR2 SNEGSKA (reference sequence). V was clipped by 2 bases and J by 8 bases; unmatched bases: 8. CDR3 length: 16 amino acids. Sequencing input: blood. This receptor was obtained from a woman aged 55-75 years in good health. The chain joins TRBV20-1 to TRBJ2-1; 14 nucleotides match TRBD2. The CDR3 spells CSARLGTSGRGDEQFF. The CDR3 bases are TGCAGTGCTAGACTTGGGACTAGCGGGAGAGGGGATGAGCAGTTCTTC.